A single sample is the source of the 31 T cell receptor beta chains below, sequenced in a study of T cell changes during pregnancy in multiple sclerosis. Profiled with immunoSEQ multiplex PCR; TCRdb holds only in-frame clones, not every one. The repertoire holds 30,000 or so clones, with 91% as singletons. This specimen consisted of CD8+ T cells from peripheral blood mononuclear cells, obtained in the second trimester of pregnancy. The source is a female donor in good health, enrolled as a control in a pregnancy study.

The gene calls are TRBV7-9 and TRBJ1-2, with TRBD1 matching 7 bases. The trim removed 6 bases at V and 7 bases at J, leaving 14 bases unmatched. The CDR3 consists of 15 residues. The V gene's germline CDR1 is SEHNR and CDR2 FQNEAQ (reference sequence). CDR3 loop: CASSLPDREVTGYTF. The DNA of the CDR3 is TGTGCCAGCAGTCTTCCCGACAGGGAGGTCACTGGCTACACCTTC.

This chain joins TRBV9 and TRBJ1-2; D ambiguous. This CDR3 has 16 amino acids. The V gene lost 4 bases and the J gene lost 4 bases, with 20 bases spanning the gap. Germline CDR1 is SGDLS and CDR2 is YYNGEE. The CDR3 DNA reads TGTGCCAGCAGCCCGAGCGGAAGGACCGTAGGCTATGGCTACACCTTC. Protein: CASSPSGRTVGYGYTF.

The chain joins TRBV4-1 to TRBJ2-7, with 7 positions matching TRBD1. The trim removed 4 bases at V and 13 bases at J, leaving 7 bases unmatched. The germline gives CDR1 MGHRA, CDR2 YSYEKL. The length of the CDR3 is 11 residues. The CDR3 sequence is CASSLGTVTYF. Here the CDR3 DNA reads TGCGCCAGCAGCCTCGGGACAGTGACCTACTTC.

The rearrangement uses TRBV5-1 and TRBJ2-2; 7 positions agree with TRBD1. Germline CDR1 and CDR2: SGHRS and YFSETQ. V shed 3 bases and J 1 base; nucleotides not matched to a gene: 3. The CDR3 is 15 residues long. CDR3: CASSWGTVNTGELFF. In DNA form, the CDR3 reads TGCGCCAGCAGCTGGGGGACAGTGAACACCGGGGAGCTGTTTTTT.

The gene calls are TRBV4-1 and TRBJ2-7, with 10 bases that match TRBD2. J lost 2 bases, V lost 4 bases, and 5 bases had no gene match. CDR1 MGHRA and CDR2 YSYEKL come from the germline V gene. CDR3 length equals 15 residues. The DNA of the CDR3 is TGCGCCAGCAGCCCAGCGGGGGGGGTACCCTACGAGCAGTACTTC. This gives the protein CASSPAGGVPYEQYF.

The rearrangement joins TRBV27 to TRBJ1-1; no firm D call. This CDR3 has 13 amino acids. V shed 5 bases and J shed 1 base, with 8 bases lying between them. The germline gives CDR1 MNHEY, CDR2 SMNVEV (reference sequence). The CDR3 nucleotides read TGTGCCAGCAGTCTACCGGGGAACACTGAAGCTTTCTTT. Its protein product is CASSLPGNTEAFF.

The chain couples TRBV9 to TRBJ2-7; weak D call: TRBD2 (5 bases). This CDR3 is built from 15 residues. V was shortened by 0 bases and J by 7 bases, with 17 bases between the two germline ends. Looked up from germline, CDR1 is SGDLS and CDR2 is YYNGEE. The CDR3 DNA is TGTGCCAGCAGCGTAGTTGGACGGGGTGGAAGTGAGCAGTACTTC. As protein: CASSVVGRGGSEQYF.

CDR3 region: CASSLSAGTGLPNEQFF. In nucleotides, the CDR3 is TGTGCCAGCAGTTTATCCGCTGGAACAGGGTTACCAAATGAGCAGTTCTTC. The V and J genes are TRBV27 and TRBJ2-1, with D tentatively TRBD1 (6 bases). Between the trimmed V and J ends, which lost 0 bases and 7 bases, there was a span of 19 bases. CDR1 is MNHEY, CDR2 SMNVEV, per germline (reference sequence). The CDR3 covers 17 residues.

The chain has TRBV7-6 and TRBJ2-7; 11 nucleotides line up with TRBD1. This CDR3 has 15 amino acids. The ends lost 5 bases at V and 3 bases at J; junction bases unmatched: 6. CDR1 and CDR2 (germline): SGHVS, FNYEAQ. The CDR3 region is CASSQKGQGDYEQYF. The CDR3 bases are TGTGCCAGCAGCCAGAAGGGACAGGGGGACTACGAGCAGTACTTC.

V and J are TRBV2 and TRBJ1-1; 8 positions agree with TRBD1. In germline, CDR1 is SNHLY, CDR2 FYNNEI. The V segment lost 5 bases and the J segment 2 bases; nucleotides outside the gene matches: 13. The CDR3 extends over 17 amino acids. The CDR3 is CASSPRGQGGINTEAFF. Written as DNA, the CDR3 is TGTGCCAGCAGTCCTCGCGGACAGGGTGGGATTAACACTGAAGCTTTCTTT.

The sample holds one count of this clone. The chain is built from TRBV7-3 and TRBJ1-6; D is perhaps TRBD1 (6 bases). Germline values: CDR1 SGHTA, CDR2 FQGTGA. The CDR3 has 15 residues. Trimming removed 5 bases at V and 3 bases at J, with 11 bases between. The CDR3 DNA follows: TGTGCCAGCAGCCCTACAGGGATCTATAATTCACCCCTCCACTTT. It is translated as CASSPTGIYNSPLHF. The full variable domain, its missing parts supplied by reference TRBV7-3 and TRBJ1-6, is GAGVSQTPSNKVTEKGKYVELRCDPISGHTALYWYRQSLGQGPEFLIYFQGTGAADDSGLPNDRFFAVRPEGSVSTLKIQRTERGDSAVYLCASSPTGIYNSPLHFGNGTRLTVT.

V is TRBV14 and J is TRBJ2-7; a possible D gene is TRBD2 (5 bases). This CDR3 is built from 13 residues. The germline V gene has CDR1 SGHDN and CDR2 FVKESK. Deletions cut 3 bases from V and 10 bases from J, with 16 bases between. The DNA for the CDR3 is TGTGCCAGCAGCCATGATGACTACCACGTACAGTACTTC. Its protein is CASSHDDYHVQYF.

V and J are TRBV19 and TRBJ1-1; 7 positions agree with TRBD1. The V and J ends lost 5 bases and 5 bases, in that order; junction bases with no gene match: 5. This CDR3 contains 13 residues. Germline CDR1 reads LNHDA; CDR2 reads SQIVND (reference sequence). In nucleotides, the CDR3 is TGTGCCAGTAGTGCCGCAGGGGGAACTGAAGCTTTCTTT. Protein product: CASSAAGGTEAFF. Drawing the rest from reference TRBV19 and TRBJ1-1, the complete variable domain is DGGITQSPKYLFRKEGQNVTLSCEQNLNHDAMYWYRQDPGQGLRLIYYSQIVNDFQKGDIAEGYSVSREKKESFPLTVTSAQKNPTAFYLCASSAAGGTEAFFGQGTRLTVV.

The chain has TRBV2 and TRBJ1-5, with 7 bases that match TRBD1. Germline CDR1 reads SNHLY; CDR2 reads FYNNEI. CDR3 length: 15 amino acids. V lost 3 bases to trimming and J lost 7 bases; unmatched junction nucleotides: 9. CDR3 DNA sequence: TGTGCCAGCAGTGATGGCCAGGGGGGATCCCAGCCCCAGCATTTT. This sequence encodes CASSDGQGGSQPQHF.

The gene calls are TRBV18 and TRBJ1-6, with D possibly matching TRBD1 (6 bases). CDR1 KGHSH and CDR2 LQKENI come from the germline V gene. Trimming removed 3 bases from V and 6 bases from J, with 12 bases in between. This CDR3 has 15 residues. The CDR3 bases are TGTGCCAGCTCACCGGACAGAGATGGTAATTCACCCCTCCACTTT. This codes for CASSPDRDGNSPLHF.

The CDR3: CASSQGWRGEQYF. CDR3 DNA sequence: TGCGCCAGCAGCCAAGGGTGGAGGGGCGAGCAGTACTTC. The rearrangement uses TRBV4-3 and TRBJ2-7; D possibly corresponds to TRBD2 (6 bases). CDR3 length equals 13 residues. Trimming stripped 1 base from V and 6 bases from J, with 10 bases between. Germline V gives CDR1 LGHNA, CDR2 YSLEER.

This clone was observed once. V usage is TRBV7-9 and J usage is TRBJ2-7; TRBD1 is a possible D gene (6 bases). CDR1 and CDR2 from the germline V gene are SEHNR and FQNEAQ (reference sequence). There are 13 residues in the CDR3. V lost 3 bases and J 4 bases, leaving 10 bases between the germline ends. CDR3 DNA: TGTGCCAGCAGCTTTCCAACAGGGTACGAGCAGTACTTC. Protein sequence: CASSFPTGYEQYF.

This rearrangement joins TRBV4-3 to TRBJ1-1; perhaps TRBD1 as D (6 bases). CDR1 and CDR2 (germline): LGHNA, YSLEER. V was trimmed by 2 bases and J by 0 bases, leaving 10 bases between them. The CDR3 length is 15 residues. CDR3 amino acids: CASSQNRALNTEAFF. The CDR3 DNA follows: TGCGCCAGCAGCCAAAACAGGGCCTTGAACACTGAAGCTTTCTTT.

The chain is built from TRBV5-1 and TRBJ2-7; no firm D call. Trimming left V 7 bases short and J 0 bases short, with 11 bases between. Germline loops: CDR1 SGHRS, CDR2 YFSETQ. This CDR3 spans 13 amino acids. CDR3 sequence reads: CASAASGSYEQYF. CDR3 nucleotide sequence: TGCGCCAGCGCGGCCTCCGGCTCCTACGAGCAGTACTTC.

The chain joins TRBV5-6 to TRBJ2-7; possible D gene TRBD2, 7 bases. Germline CDR1 is SGHDT and CDR2 is YYEEEE. The CDR3 is 14 amino acids. V lost 2 bases to trimming and J lost 0 bases, with 9 bases between them. The CDR3 bases are TGTGCCAGCAGCTTCGGGGGGCCCTCCTACGAGCAGTACTTC. Amino acids: CASSFGGPSYEQYF. Variable domain in full (rest from reference TRBV5-6 and TRBJ2-7): DAGVTQSPTHLIKTRGQQVTLRCSPKSGHDTVSWYQQALGQGPQFIFQYYEEEERQRGNFPDRFSGHQFPNYSSELNVNALLLGDSALYLCASSFGGPSYEQYFGPGTRLTVT.

The count of this clone is one. V usage is TRBV19 and J usage is TRBJ2-7; a possible D gene is TRBD2 (6 bases). V lost 4 bases and J 3 bases, leaving 16 bases between the germline ends. Germline V lookup: CDR1 LNHDA, CDR2 SQIVND (reference sequence). The CDR3 spans 15 residues. The chain's CDR3 is CASSTSVAVFYEQYF. The CDR3 DNA follows: TGTGCCAGTAGTACCAGTGTAGCGGTGTTCTACGAGCAGTACTTC.

This chain connects TRBV27 to TRBJ1-1; D not certain. The CDR3 has 15 amino acids. Trimming shortened V by 3 bases and J by 1 base, and 12 bases separated the two germline ends. Germline CDR1 MNHEY, CDR2 SMNVEV (reference sequence). The DNA of the CDR3 is TGTGCCAGCAGTTTCGGAATCTCGGGGAACACTGAAGCTTTCTTT. Its translation: CASSFGISGNTEAFF.

J is TRBJ1-6 and V is TRBV5-6; TRBD1 matches 9 bases. This CDR3 is built from 14 residues. V shed 4 bases and J 7 bases; nucleotides not matched to a gene: 3. CDR1 is SGHDT, CDR2 YYEEEE, per germline. The CDR3, as DNA: TGTGCCAGCAGCCCGGGACAGGGCAATTCACCCCTCCACTTT. It specifies CASSPGQGNSPLHF.

This chain connects TRBV4-3 to TRBJ1-6; tentative D call: TRBD1 (5 bases). V dropped 0 bases and J dropped 1 base, with 19 bases sitting between them. The CDR3 covers 20 residues. Germline CDR1 LGHNA, CDR2 YSLEER. CDR3 nucleotides: TGCGCCAGCAGCCAAGAGGAGGGACCGGGTTCGGGGTCCTATAATTCACCCCTCCACTTT. Its translation: CASSQEEGPGSGSYNSPLHF.

This sequence joins TRBV5-3 and TRBJ1-4; unclear D gene. TRBV5-3 is filed as an ORF, its function uncertain. This CDR3 is 14 amino acids long. The V gene lost 1 base and the J gene lost 4 bases, with 8 bases spanning the gap. The CDR3 coding sequence is TGTGCCAGAAGCTTGACAAAATATAATGAAAAACTGTTTTTT. Amino acid sequence: CARSLTKYNEKLFF.

This clone appeared a single time. CDR3 DNA: TGTGCCAGCAGCTTACCGGGACAGGGTAGTTTCAATGAGCAGTTCTTC. Protein sequence: CASSLPGQGSFNEQFF. V gene TRBV7-9 combines with J gene TRBJ2-1, with 9 bases matching TRBD1. Trimming took 2 bases from V and 6 from J; bases not matched to a gene: 8. CDR3 length equals 16 residues. Germline assignment: CDR1 SEHNR and CDR2 FQNEAQ (reference sequence). Combining the CDR3 with reference TRBV7-9 and TRBJ2-1 gives the whole variable domain DTGVSQNPRHKITKRGQNVTFRCDPISEHNRLYWYRQTLGQGPEFLTYFQNEAQLEKSRLLSDRFSAERPKGSFSTLEIQRTEQGDSAMYLCASSLPGQGSFNEQFFGPGTRLTVL.

The chain employs TRBV19 and TRBJ2-1, with 7 bases lining up with TRBD2. V was pared by 0 bases and J by 0 bases, with 11 bases of the junction left unmatched. Germline V gives CDR1 LNHDA, CDR2 SQIVND (reference sequence). CDR3 size: 19 residues. Written as DNA, the CDR3 is TGTGCCAGTAGTATAGATGGCCCTAGCGGACCACTCTCCTACAATGAGCAGTTCTTC. Translating it yields CASSIDGPSGPLSYNEQFF.

The J gene is TRBJ1-1, the V gene TRBV11-3; the match to TRBD1 covers 10 bases. Germline V gene lookup returns CDR1 SGHNT and CDR2 YENEEA. There are 15 residues in the CDR3. Germline trimming cut 4 bases from V and 1 base from J; bases unmatched to any gene: 3. The DNA of the CDR3 is TGTGCCAGCAGCTCTAGACAGGGGGCGAACACTGAAGCTTTCTTT. Translation: CASSSRQGANTEAFF. Combining the CDR3 with reference TRBV11-3 and TRBJ1-1 gives the whole variable domain EAGVVQSPRYKIIEKKQPVAFWCNPISGHNTLYWYLQNLGQGPELLIRYENEEAVDDSQLPKDRFSAERLKGVDSTLKIQPAELGDSAVYLCASSSRQGANTEAFFGQGTRLTVV.

The V gene is TRBV23-1, the J gene TRBJ1-4, with D possibly TRBD1 on 5 matching bases. TRBV23-1 is flagged as an ORF with uncertain function. The CDR3 covers 16 residues. The V gene lost 6 bases and the J gene lost 3 bases, with 17 bases spanning the gap. CDR3 nucleotide sequence: TGCGCCAGCAGCCGGGGAAGGGGAGGGGCTAATGAAAAACTGTTTTTT. It encodes CASSRGRGGANEKLFF.

The V gene is TRBV2, the J gene TRBJ1-2; the D is unclear. With 3 bases removed from V and 5 bases from J, the gap between germline ends came to 16 bases. There are 15 residues in the CDR3. Germline V gene sequence: CDR1 SNHLY, CDR2 FYNNEI. The CDR3 bases are TGTGCCAGCAGTGATTCACCGGGGATAGGGTATGGCTACACCTTC. Translation gives CASSDSPGIGYGYTF.

The V call is TRBV30, the J call TRBJ1-5; TRBD1 might be the D (5 bases). The CDR3 has 14 amino acids. V was clipped by 0 bases and J by 6 bases, with 12 bases between them. Germline V gives CDR1 GTSNPN, CDR2 SVGIG (reference sequence). CDR3 nucleotide sequence: TGTGCCTGGAGTGTACGCCAGGGTGGTCAGCCCCAGCATTTT. Its protein is CAWSVRQGGQPQHF.